This TCR beta chain was retrieved from a study of T cells in pancreatic ductal adenocarcinoma. The data were produced by immunoSEQ multiplex PCR, yet TCRdb's version contains in-frame clones alone and is incomplete. The sample has roughly 100,000 clones, around 96% seen once. The selected patients with pancreatic ductal adenocarcinoma had surgery but no neoadjuvant therapy. The germline V gene encodes CDR1 ENHRY and CDR2 SYGVKD. V was shortened by 2 bases and J by 3 bases, with 8 bases between the two germline ends. The CDR3 runs 13 residues. This TCR came from a human donor with pancreatic ductal adenocarcinoma. The J gene is TRBJ2-7, the V gene TRBV10-3, with a tentative D call TRBD2 (5 bases). The specimen sequenced was PBMCs. The CDR3 protein is CAISEASSYEQYF. The CDR3, as DNA: TGTGCCATCAGTGAGGCTAGCAGCTACGAGCAGTACTTC.